These 31 T cell receptor beta chains share one sample of origin, sequenced in a study of type 1 regulatory T cells. TCRdb ran MiXCR on the reads and lists one entry per CDR3 protein. The data contain some 89,000 distinct CDR3 sequences, roughly 30% of them singletons. The sequencing input was CD4+ T cells, either the whole sample or a sorted fraction (not recorded which). Every receptor here comes from a human donor in good health.

As to this clonotype: One end of the junction fails to match germline, which may point to a read error. This chain uses TRBV7-2 with TRBJ2-1, with a possible D match to TRBD2 (7 bases). Germline V CDR1 and CDR2: SGHTA, FQGNSA. This CDR3 has 15 amino acids. The CDR3 nucleotides read TGTGCCAACAGCTTCGGGGGGCTATCCTACAATGAGCAGTTCTTC. Its protein product is CANSFGGLSYNEQFF.

The V gene is TRBV5-1, the J gene TRBJ2-1; 15 nucleotides agree with TRBD2. CDR1 and CDR2 from the germline V gene are SGHRS and YFSETQ. Trimming cost V 2 bases and J 6 bases; bases outside gene matches: 9. This CDR3 contains 18 residues. The CDR3 sequence is CASSFAGLAGGMANEQFF. CDR3 DNA sequence: TGCGCCAGCAGCTTTGCGGGACTAGCGGGAGGAATGGCCAATGAGCAGTTCTTC.

This clonotype was counted only a few times. The CDR3, as DNA: TGTGCCAGCAGCTTAACAGTTACTAATGAAAAACTGTTTTTT. Translating it yields CASSLTVTNEKLFF. The chain employs TRBV13 and TRBJ1-4, with D uncertain. Germline V gene sequence: CDR1 PRHDT, CDR2 FYEKMQ (reference sequence). The CDR3 covers 14 residues. The V end lost 2 bases, the J end lost 2 bases, and 6 bases lay between the germline ends.

In its sample, this clonotype was seen a few times. The chain carries TRBV20-1 and TRBJ1-1; D remains unclear. V lost 0 bases to trimming and J lost 4 bases, with 15 bases between them. The CDR3 covers 15 residues. CDR1 and CDR2 (germline): DFQATT, SNEGSKA (reference sequence). CDR3 protein: CSARDITGRGTEAFF. CDR3 coding DNA: TGCAGTGCTAGAGATATTACCGGGCGGGGCACTGAAGCTTTCTTT.

This clonotype turned up a few times. The chain uses TRBV20-1 and TRBJ2-2; TRBD2 matches at 9 bases. The CDR3 has 15 amino acids. V was clipped by 3 bases and J by 4 bases; unmatched bases: 6. Germline V gives CDR1 DFQATT, CDR2 SNEGSKA (reference sequence). The CDR3 sequence is CSASLSGSGTGELFF. The DNA for the CDR3 is TGCAGTGCTAGCCTTAGCGGGAGCGGCACCGGGGAGCTGTTTTTT.

This clonotype was recorded a few times. The rearrangement uses TRBV7-2 and TRBJ2-7; D is ambiguous. This CDR3 region has 13 residues. The V end was cut by 5 bases, the J end by 2 bases, with 10 bases between. The germline V gene encodes CDR1 SGHTA and CDR2 FQGNSA. The CDR3 sequence: CASSDGNTYEQYF. CDR3 nucleotides: TGTGCCAGCAGCGACGGAAATACCTACGAGCAGTACTTC.

The chain recombines TRBV7-2 with TRBJ2-7; 9 nucleotides line up with TRBD2. V dropped 1 base and J dropped 7; count of bases not matched to a gene: 8. In germline, CDR1 is SGHTA, CDR2 FQGNSA. The CDR3 is 15 amino acids. The CDR3 loop reads CASSLGAGGPEEQYF. The CDR3 DNA is TGTGCCAGCAGCTTAGGGGCGGGAGGGCCGGAAGAGCAGTACTTC.

The sample holds one count of this clonotype. The junction departs from germline at one end; a sequencing error may be responsible. The rearrangement links TRBV4-3 to TRBJ2-7; no clear D. CDR1 is LGHNA, CDR2 YSLEER, per germline. The CDR3 covers 17 residues. DNA of the CDR3: TGCGCCAGCAGCCAGAATTTCCTTGCGCCGACGTCCTACGAGCTGTACTTC. It yields the protein CASSQNFLAPTSYELYF.

In this sample, this clonotype turned up a few times. This sequence joins TRBV5-1 and TRBJ2-3; 8 bases agree with TRBD2. CDR3 length: 17 residues. Losses at the gene ends were 1 base for V and 0 bases for J; bases not matched to a gene: 7. The germline gives CDR1 SGHRS, CDR2 YFSETQ. The CDR3: CASSLSGSGTSTDTQYF. Written as DNA, the CDR3 is TGCGCCAGCAGCTTGTCCGGTAGCGGGACTAGCACAGATACGCAGTATTTT. The full variable domain, in which reference TRBV5-1 and TRBJ2-3 provide the parts outside the CDR3, is KAGVTQTPRYLIKTRGQQVTLSCSPISGHRSVSWYQQTPGQGLQFLFEYFSETQRNKGNFPGRFSGRQFSNSRSEMNVSTLELGDSALYLCASSLSGSGTSTDTQYFGPGTRLTVL.

The chain combines TRBV19 with TRBJ2-5; D is ambiguous. Per the germline V gene, CDR1 is LNHDA and CDR2 is SQIVND (reference sequence). The CDR3 runs to 16 residues. V lost 0 bases and J lost 5, with 16 bases in between. CDR3 nucleotides: TGTGCCAGTAGTATAGATTCAGGTTACCAGAGGGAGACCCAGTACTTC. Amino acid sequence: CASSIDSGYQRETQYF. Full variable domain (missing parts from reference TRBV19 and TRBJ2-5): DGGITQSPKYLFRKEGQNVTLSCEQNLNHDAMYWYRQDPGQGLRLIYYSQIVNDFQKGDIAEGYSVSREKKESFPLTVTSAQKNPTAFYLCASSIDSGYQRETQYFGPGTRLLVL.

Worth noting for this clonotype: One end of the junction varies from germline; a read error may be responsible. This rearrangement joins TRBV3-1 to TRBJ2-7, with D uncertain. The CDR3 runs 14 residues. Germline V gene data show CDR1 as LGHDT and CDR2 as YNNKEL (reference sequence). This chain's CDR3 is CASSQPQVSYEQYF. In nucleotides, the CDR3 is TGTGCCAGTAGCCAACCTCAGGTCTCCTACGAGCAGTACTTC.

CDR3 residues: CASSSRTGGNEQFF. The CDR3 nucleotides read TGTGCCAGCAGCTCCCGGACAGGGGGCAATGAGCAGTTCTTC. The V gene is TRBV7-9, the J gene TRBJ2-1, with 10 bases identical to TRBD1. The germline gives CDR1 SEHNR, CDR2 FQNEAQ (reference sequence). This CDR3 is 14 amino acids long. Trimming cost V 4 bases and J 6 bases; bases outside gene matches: 3.

Only a few counts were recorded for this clonotype. V gene TRBV3-1 combines with J gene TRBJ1-5; unclear D gene. V was shortened by 1 base and J by 4 bases, with 14 bases between the two germline ends. The germline gives CDR1 LGHDT, CDR2 YNNKEL (reference sequence). The CDR3 has 16 amino acids. The CDR3 nucleotides read TGTGCCAGCAGCCAAGTTTTTACAGAAACTAATCAGCCCCAGCATTTT. Protein: CASSQVFTETNQPQHF.

V is TRBV20-1 and J is TRBJ2-5; D perhaps matches TRBD2 (6 bases). The germline CDR1 and CDR2 sequences are DFQATT and SNEGSKA (reference sequence). This CDR3 is 13 amino acids long. Trimming stripped 6 bases from V and 5 bases from J, with 16 bases between. DNA of the CDR3: TGCAGTGCGTTACCAGCGGGTGGCGAGACCCAGTACTTC. As protein: CSALPAGGETQYF.

The chain employs TRBV20-1 and TRBJ1-3, with D perhaps TRBD1 (6 bases). Germline CDR1 is DFQATT and CDR2 is SNEGSKA (reference sequence). Trimming took 6 bases from V and 1 from J, leaving 13 bases between them. This CDR3 comprises 14 residues. The chain's CDR3 is CSAGPTGSGNTIYF. The CDR3 region has the DNA TGCAGTGCCGGACCCACAGGGTCTGGAAACACCATATATTTT.

V and J are TRBV10-3 and TRBJ2-7, with TRBD1 as a possible D gene (6 bases). The CDR3 consists of 13 residues. Trimming shortened V by 6 bases and J by 1 base, and 10 bases separated the two germline ends. Germline assignment: CDR1 ENHRY and CDR2 SYGVKD. CDR3 in amino acids: CAISLDRSYEQYF. As DNA, the CDR3 is TGTGCCATCAGCCTGGACAGATCCTACGAGCAGTACTTC.

This clonotype was seen only a few times. This sequence joins TRBV6-1 and TRBJ1-5; weak D call: TRBD1 (6 bases). V lost 5 bases and J lost 5, with 10 bases in between. CDR3 length: 13 amino acids. Germline CDR1 is MNHNS and CDR2 is SASEGT. The CDR3 spells CASSRGGDQPQHF. CDR3 in DNA: TGTGCCAGCAGTAGGGGGGGCGATCAGCCCCAGCATTTT.

About this clonotype: An end of the junction does not agree with germline; a read error may underlie this. The V and J genes are TRBV7-2 and TRBJ2-5, with unresolved D. This CDR3 has 12 amino acids. The germline V gene encodes CDR1 SGHTA and CDR2 FQGNSA. CDR3: CASSESEETQHF. The CDR3 coding sequence is TGTGCCAGCAGCGAATCCGAAGAGACCCAGCACTTC.

This clonotype came up a few times. The rearrangement uses TRBV3-1 and TRBJ2-7; D gene uncertain. This CDR3 region has 13 residues. Trimming shortened V by 1 base and J by 3 bases, and 7 bases separated the two germline ends. The germline gives CDR1 LGHDT, CDR2 YNNKEL (reference sequence). In DNA form, the CDR3 reads TGTGCCAGCAGCCAAGGCAGGCTCTACGAGCAGTACTTC. Translating it yields CASSQGRLYEQYF.

This clonotype came up a few times. The gene calls are TRBV3-1 and TRBJ2-3; D gene ambiguous. Germline CDR1 LGHDT, CDR2 YNNKEL (reference sequence). Between the trimmed V and J ends, which lost 4 bases and 6 bases, there was a span of 8 bases. The CDR3 contains 12 residues. The CDR3 region is CASSLKLDTQYF. CDR3 sequence (DNA): TGTGCCAGCAGCCTTAAGTTGGATACGCAGTATTTT.

The V call is TRBV5-1, the J call TRBJ2-7; a weak D match, TRBD2 (5 bases). Germline V gene lookup returns CDR1 SGHRS and CDR2 YFSETQ. V lost 0 bases to trimming and J lost 7 bases, with 11 bases between them. The CDR3 contains 13 residues. The CDR3 DNA reads TGCGCCAGCAGCTTGGAAGTGACGGGAGAGCAGTACTTC. Its protein product is CASSLEVTGEQYF. The whole variable domain, remainder taken from reference TRBV5-1 and TRBJ2-7, is KAGVTQTPRYLIKTRGQQVTLSCSPISGHRSVSWYQQTPGQGLQFLFEYFSETQRNKGNFPGRFSGRQFSNSRSEMNVSTLELGDSALYLCASSLEVTGEQYFGPGTRLTVT.

The gene calls are TRBV10-3 and TRBJ2-7; 7 nucleotides align to TRBD2. There are 16 residues in the CDR3. Germline V gene lookup returns CDR1 ENHRY and CDR2 SYGVKD. V trimming: 4 bases; J trimming: 0 bases; junction bases outside the gene matches: 9. The CDR3 sequence: CAISGGGGLPSYEQYF. For the CDR3, the DNA is TGTGCCATCAGTGGGGGGGGTGGGCTTCCCTCCTACGAGCAGTACTTC.

The gene calls are TRBV5-4 and TRBJ2-7; TRBD2 matches 14 bases. The V gene end was trimmed by 10 bases and the J gene end by 4 bases; junction bases not matched to a gene: 16. Germline V gene sequence: CDR1 SGHNT, CDR2 YYREEE (reference sequence). This CDR3 region has 17 residues. CDR3 coding DNA: TGTGCCCTAAGTCGGGGGACTAGCGGGGGCTCGGGTTACGAGCAGTACTTC. Translation: CALSRGTSGGSGYEQYF.

The chain joins TRBV7-8 to TRBJ2-2, with unresolved D. The V end lost 1 base, the J end lost 12 bases, and 12 bases lay between the germline ends. This CDR3 region has 13 residues. Germline V gene data show CDR1 as SGHVS and CDR2 as FQNEAQ. CDR3 sequence: CASSLDTPPKLFF. The CDR3 nucleotides read TGTGCCAGCAGCTTAGATACCCCCCCGAAGCTGTTTTTT.

This clonotype turned up a few times. The rearrangement uses TRBV5-6 and TRBJ2-7; D gene ambiguous. CDR3 length: 14 amino acids. CDR1 and CDR2 from the germline V gene are SGHDT and YYEEEE. Deletions cut 3 bases from V and 0 bases from J, with 10 bases between. The DNA of the CDR3 is TGTGCCAGCAGCTCGCCCCTAAGCTCCTACGAGCAGTACTTC. Protein product: CASSSPLSSYEQYF.

The chain couples TRBV4-3 to TRBJ2-1, with 8 bases identical to TRBD1. The V and J ends lost 3 bases and 3 bases, in that order; junction bases with no gene match: 10. The CDR3 is 17 amino acids. Germline CDR1 LGHNA, CDR2 YSLEER. CDR3: CASSHSPQGANYNEQFF. The CDR3 nucleotides read TGCGCCAGCAGCCACAGTCCCCAGGGGGCGAACTACAATGAGCAGTTCTTC.

This clonotype was detected only a few times. CDR3: CASSQDGRSTDTQYF. The CDR3, as DNA: TGTGCCAGCAGCCAAGACGGGCGTAGCACAGATACGCAGTATTTT. This chain joins TRBV4-2 and TRBJ2-3; D is undetermined. V was clipped by 0 bases and J by 0 bases, with 7 bases between them. Germline-derived CDR1 and CDR2 are LGHNA and YNFKEQ. This CDR3 is built from 15 residues.

The V call is TRBV7-8, the J call TRBJ1-1, with 7 bases fitting TRBD1. Trimming cost V 3 bases and J 1 base; bases outside gene matches: 5. Germline CDR1 and CDR2: SGHVS and FQNEAQ. The CDR3 covers 15 residues. CDR3 in amino acids: CASSLLGGANTEAFF. CDR3 coding DNA: TGTGCCAGCAGCTTGTTAGGGGGCGCGAACACTGAAGCTTTCTTT.

This rearrangement joins TRBV7-9 to TRBJ2-5, with D perhaps TRBD1 (6 bases). The germline V and J ends were trimmed by 5 bases and 5 bases, with 12 bases remaining between them. CDR1 and CDR2 from the germline V gene are SEHNR and FQNEAQ (reference sequence). CDR3 length: 13 residues. CDR3 sequence (DNA): TGTGCCAGCAGCCAACAGGGCCGCGAGACCCAGTACTTC. Protein sequence: CASSQQGRETQYF.

This sequence joins TRBV6-5 and TRBJ2-7, with no clear D. Trimming took 5 bases from V and 2 from J, leaving 13 bases between them. Germline values: CDR1 MNHEY, CDR2 SVGAGI. This CDR3 comprises 14 residues. This chain's CDR3 is CASSGNTPPYEQYF. The CDR3, as DNA: TGTGCCAGCAGTGGGAACACGCCACCCTACGAGCAGTACTTC.

The rearrangement uses TRBV5-1 and TRBJ2-7; 7 nucleotides align to TRBD2. The CDR3 loop spans 15 amino acids. Germline loops: CDR1 SGHRS, CDR2 YFSETQ. V trimming: 4 bases; J trimming: 0 bases; junction bases outside the gene matches: 7. The CDR3 region is CASSLSGTISYEQYF. Here the CDR3 DNA reads TGCGCCAGCAGCCTCTCCGGGACTATCTCCTACGAGCAGTACTTC. The whole variable domain, filled in from reference TRBV5-1 and TRBJ2-7, reads KAGVTQTPRYLIKTRGQQVTLSCSPISGHRSVSWYQQTPGQGLQFLFEYFSETQRNKGNFPGRFSGRQFSNSRSEMNVSTLELGDSALYLCASSLSGTISYEQYFGPGTRLTVT.